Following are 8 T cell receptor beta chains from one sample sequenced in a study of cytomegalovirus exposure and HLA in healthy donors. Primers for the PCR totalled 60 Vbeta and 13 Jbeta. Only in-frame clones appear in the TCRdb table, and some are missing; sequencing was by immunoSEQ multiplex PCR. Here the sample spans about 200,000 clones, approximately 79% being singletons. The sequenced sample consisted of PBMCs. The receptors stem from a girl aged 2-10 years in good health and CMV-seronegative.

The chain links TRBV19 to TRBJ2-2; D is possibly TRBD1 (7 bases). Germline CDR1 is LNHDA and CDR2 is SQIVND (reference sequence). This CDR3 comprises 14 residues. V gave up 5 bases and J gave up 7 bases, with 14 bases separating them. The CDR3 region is CASSLTGRSGELFF. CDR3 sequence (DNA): TGTGCCAGTAGTCTGACAGGGAGGAGCGGGGAGCTGTTTTTT. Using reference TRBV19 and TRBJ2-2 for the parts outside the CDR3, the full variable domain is DGGITQSPKYLFRKEGQNVTLSCEQNLNHDAMYWYRQDPGQGLRLIYYSQIVNDFQKGDIAEGYSVSREKKESFPLTVTSAQKNPTAFYLCASSLTGRSGELFFGEGSRLTVL.

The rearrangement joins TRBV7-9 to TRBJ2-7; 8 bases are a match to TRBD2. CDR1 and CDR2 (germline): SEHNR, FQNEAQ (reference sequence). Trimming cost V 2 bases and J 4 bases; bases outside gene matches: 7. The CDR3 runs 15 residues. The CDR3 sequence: CASSLSGRKPYEQYF. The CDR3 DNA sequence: TGTGCCAGCAGCTTAAGCGGGAGAAAACCTTACGAGCAGTACTTC.

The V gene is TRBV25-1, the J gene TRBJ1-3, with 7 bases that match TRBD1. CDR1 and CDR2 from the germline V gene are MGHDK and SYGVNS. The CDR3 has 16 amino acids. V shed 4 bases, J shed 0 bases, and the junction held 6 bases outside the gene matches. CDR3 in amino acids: CASSGLGQHSGNTIYF. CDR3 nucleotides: TGTGCCAGCAGTGGCCTGGGACAGCACTCTGGAAACACCATATATTTT. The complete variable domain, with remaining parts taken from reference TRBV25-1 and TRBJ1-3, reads EADIYQTPRYLVIGTGKKITLECSQTMGHDKMYWYQQDPGMELHLIHYSYGVNSTEKGDLSSESTVSRIRTEHFPLTLESARPSHTSQYLCASSGLGQHSGNTIYFGEGSWLTVV.

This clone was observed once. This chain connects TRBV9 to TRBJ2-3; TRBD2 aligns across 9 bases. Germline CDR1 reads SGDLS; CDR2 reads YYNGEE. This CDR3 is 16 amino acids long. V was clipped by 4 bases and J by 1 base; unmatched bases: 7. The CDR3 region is CASSPLAGQGTDTQYF. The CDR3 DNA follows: TGTGCCAGCAGCCCACTAGCGGGCCAAGGCACAGATACGCAGTATTTT.

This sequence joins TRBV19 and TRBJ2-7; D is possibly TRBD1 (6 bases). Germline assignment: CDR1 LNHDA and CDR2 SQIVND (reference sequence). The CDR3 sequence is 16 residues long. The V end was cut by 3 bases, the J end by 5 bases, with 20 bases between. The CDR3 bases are TGTGCCAGTAGTATGGCTCGGACGGACCAGGGGCACGAGCAGTACTTC. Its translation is CASSMARTDQGHEQYF.

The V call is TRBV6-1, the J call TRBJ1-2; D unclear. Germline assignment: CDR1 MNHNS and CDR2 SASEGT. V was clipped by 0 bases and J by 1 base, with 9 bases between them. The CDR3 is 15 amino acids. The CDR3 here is CASSEAHGVNYGYTF. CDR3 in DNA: TGTGCCAGCAGTGAAGCGCACGGTGTTAACTATGGCTACACCTTC.

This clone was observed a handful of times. This chain's CDR3 is CASSRGGANEKLFF. The CDR3 DNA reads as TGTGCCAGCAGTCGCGGCGGGGCTAATGAAAAACTGTTTTTT. The rearrangement links TRBV6-5 to TRBJ1-4; D unresolved. Trimming pared 5 bases from V and 3 bases from J, leaving 10 bases between. This CDR3 has 14 residues. Germline lookup yields CDR1 MNHEY and CDR2 SVGAGI.

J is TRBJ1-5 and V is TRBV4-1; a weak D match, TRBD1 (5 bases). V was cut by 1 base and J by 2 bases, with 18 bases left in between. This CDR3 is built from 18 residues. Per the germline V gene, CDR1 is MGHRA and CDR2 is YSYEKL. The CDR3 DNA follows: TGCGCCAGCAGCCAAGTTAATTTGGTCGCACAGGGCAATCAGCCCCAGCATTTT. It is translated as CASSQVNLVAQGNQPQHF.